The source of this TCR beta chain is a study of T cells in tuberculosis. Points from the study as a whole: GMM-specific TCRs were nearer to active tuberculosis alpha repertoires, suggesting expansion. GEM motif frequencies gave 60% to 70% accuracy; the GMM repertoire gave approximately 90%.

Only in-frame clones appear in the TCRdb table, and some are missing; sequencing was by immunoSEQ multiplex PCR. Among more than 40,000 clones listed, roughly 94% were seen once. Tuberculin skin test and IGRA determined adolescents' latent tuberculosis status at entry. Unsorted cryopreserved PBMC were sequenced, averaging around 100,000 T cells per clinical donor. As for this clone: Antigen specificity is unknown.

With 8 bases clipped from V and 0 bases from J, the junction kept 11 bases outside the gene matches. The V gene's germline CDR1 is MGHRA and CDR2 YSYEKL. The length of the CDR3 is 16 residues. The material sequenced was PBMCs. The clonotype comes from a donor aged 5 to 30 with latent tuberculosis or without tuberculosis infection. Some clones in this sample may be carry-over from other donors' samples. V usage is TRBV4-1 and J usage is TRBJ2-7; 9 positions agree with TRBD2. Here the CDR3 reads CASQRVSSGTSYEQYF. DNA for the CDR3: TGCGCCAGCCAAAGGGTGTCTAGCGGGACCTCCTACGAGCAGTACTTC.